This T cell receptor beta chain stems from a study of blood T cell repertoires in COVID-19. Study overall: Some COVID-19 samples were acute and others convalescent; all came from the United States, Italy and Spain.

The CDR3 extends over 13 amino acids. Germline V gene lookup returns CDR1 LNHDA and CDR2 SQIVND (reference sequence). V was trimmed by 5 bases and J by 4 bases, leaving 11 bases between them. The protocol was immunoSEQ multiplex PCR, while the TCRdb copy is restricted to in-frame clones and leaves out a portion. The table lists about 310,000 clones, roughly 90% of them singletons, with around a tenth in the top ten. This TCR came from a woman in her thirties or forties who had recovered from COVID-19. Sequences were obtained from PBMCs or T cells enriched from blood (not recorded which). The V and J genes are TRBV19 and TRBJ1-1; D is uncertain. The CDR3 region has the DNA TGTGCCAGTAGTTTATACGGGGTCACTGAAGCTTTCTTT. This gives the protein CASSLYGVTEAFF.